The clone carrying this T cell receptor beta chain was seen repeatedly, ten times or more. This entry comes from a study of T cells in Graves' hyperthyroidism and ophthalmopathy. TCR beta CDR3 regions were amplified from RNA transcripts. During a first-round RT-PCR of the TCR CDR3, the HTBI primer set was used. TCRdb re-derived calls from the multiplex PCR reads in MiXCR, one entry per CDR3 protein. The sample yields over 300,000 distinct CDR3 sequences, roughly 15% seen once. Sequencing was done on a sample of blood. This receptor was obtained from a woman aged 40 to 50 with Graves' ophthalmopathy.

The CDR3 DNA reads as TGTGCCAGCAGCTTAGTTAGGGGTGGGTACGAGCAGTACTTC. Translating it yields CASSLVRGGYEQYF. The chain carries TRBV7-2 and TRBJ2-7, with a weak D call TRBD1 (5 bases). Germline assignment: CDR1 SGHTA and CDR2 FQGNSA. The V gene lost 1 base and the J gene lost 4 bases, with 11 bases spanning the gap. The CDR3 totals 14 residues.